The 27 T cell receptor beta chains below were found in one sample sequenced in a study of T cell responses to AZD1222 COVID-19 vaccine. Repertoires were generated with immunoSEQ multiplex PCR, while TCRdb's copy carries only in-frame clones and drops some. The table lists some 130,000 clones, around nine tenths of them singletons. The sequencing used peripheral blood, collected on day 0 of AZD1222 vaccination. Receptor source: an adult in good health.

V is TRBV2 and J is TRBJ2-5, with D uncertain. Germline loops: CDR1 SNHLY, CDR2 FYNNEI. The CDR3 runs to 13 residues. The ends were cut back, 4 bases at V and 0 bases at J, with 6 bases in the middle. CDR3 sequence reads: CASSVSYQETQYF. The CDR3 region has the DNA TGTGCCAGCAGTGTTAGCTACCAAGAGACCCAGTACTTC.

The chain uses TRBV5-5 and TRBJ2-7; TRBD1 agrees at 10 bases. This CDR3 spans 17 amino acids. The ends lost 5 bases at V and 2 bases at J; junction bases unmatched: 13. Per germline, CDR1 SGHKS and CDR2 YYEKEE (reference sequence). CDR3 DNA sequence: TGTGCCAGCAGTTGGAGCAACCGGGACAGGGGTCCCTACGAGCAGTACTTC. This codes for CASSWSNRDRGPYEQYF.

This chain connects TRBV4-1 to TRBJ1-5; possibly TRBD1 for D (6 bases). This CDR3 contains 17 residues. Trimming shortened V by 0 bases and J by 4 bases, and 16 bases separated the two germline ends. CDR1 and CDR2 (germline): MGHRA, YSYEKL. CDR3 loop: CASSQDGGQFGNQPQHF. In DNA, the CDR3 is TGCGCCAGCAGCCAAGACGGGGGGCAGTTTGGAAATCAGCCCCAGCATTTT.

The chain recombines TRBV30 with TRBJ2-3; either TRBD1 or TRBD2 may fit D (5 bases each). This CDR3 is built from 11 residues. Deletions cut 5 bases from V and 6 bases from J, with 9 bases between. Looked up from germline, CDR1 is GTSNPN and CDR2 is SVGIG (reference sequence). CDR3 nucleotide sequence: TGTGCCTGGGGGGGTTCGGATACGCAGTATTTT. Translation gives CAWGGSDTQYF.

V usage is TRBV10-1 and J usage is TRBJ2-5; 9 positions match TRBD1. V gave up 5 bases and J gave up 1 base; unmatched junction bases: 2. Per the germline V gene, CDR1 is WNHNN and CDR2 is SYGVQD (reference sequence). The CDR3 totals 14 residues. The CDR3 nucleotides read TGCGCCAGCAGTTCGGGACAGGGCCAAGAGACCCAGTACTTC. It codes for CASSSGQGQETQYF.

The chain is built from TRBV6-6 and TRBJ2-2, with TRBD1 as a possible D gene (6 bases). The CDR3 is 14 amino acids. Trimming left V 5 bases short and J 4 bases short, with 11 bases between. Germline CDR1 reads MNHNY; CDR2 reads SVGAGI (reference sequence). CDR3 bases: TGTGCCAGCAGTGGGACATCACTCACCGGGGAGCTGTTTTTT. This sequence encodes CASSGTSLTGELFF.

The chain combines TRBV7-2 with TRBJ2-1; D possibly uses TRBD1 or TRBD2 (5 bases each). Germline values: CDR1 SGHTA, CDR2 FQGNSA. This CDR3 is 13 amino acids long. The V gene lost 2 bases and the J gene lost 9 bases, with 11 bases spanning the gap. The CDR3 DNA reads as TGTGCCAGCAGCTTAACGGGGCTCGGTGAGCAGTTCTTC. As protein: CASSLTGLGEQFF.

The chain is built from TRBV6-5 and TRBJ1-2, with D perhaps matching TRBD1 (6 bases). Trimming removed 6 bases at V and 8 bases at J, with 16 bases between. This CDR3 region has 13 residues. Germline V gene data show CDR1 as MNHEY and CDR2 as SVGAGI. The CDR3 protein is CASRRKDSSGYTF. CDR3 in DNA: TGTGCCAGCAGACGCAAGGACAGTTCAGGCTACACCTTC.

This clone was seen only a few times. The chain joins TRBV7-8 to TRBJ1-1; D gene unclear. This CDR3 has 14 residues. Germline CDR1 reads SGHVS; CDR2 reads FQNEAQ. Trimming took off 1 base at V and 3 bases at J, with 9 bases between the two ends. The CDR3 coding sequence is TGTGCCAGCAGCTTAGTTGTCGGGGACACTGAAGCTTTCTTT. Amino acids: CASSLVVGDTEAFF.

The J gene is TRBJ2-4, the V gene TRBV9; 9 positions agree with TRBD1. Germline CDR1 reads SGDLS; CDR2 reads YYNGEE. The length of the CDR3 is 15 residues. The ends lost 3 bases at V and 8 bases at J; junction bases unmatched: 9. Here the CDR3 reads CASSGPGQGGDIQYF. CDR3 nucleotides: TGTGCCAGCAGCGGCCCGGGACAGGGAGGAGACATTCAGTACTTC.

The chain carries TRBV29-1 and TRBJ1-1; perhaps TRBD1 as D (5 bases). This CDR3 contains 15 residues. Germline CDR1 is SQVTM and CDR2 is ANQGSEA. Trimming shortened V by 3 bases and J by 0 bases, and 14 bases separated the two germline ends. CDR3 sequence: CSVDRGQGMNTEAFF. The CDR3 DNA reads as TGCAGCGTTGATAGGGGTCAGGGCATGAACACTGAAGCTTTCTTT.

V is TRBV19 and J is TRBJ2-7, with D perhaps assigned TRBD1 or TRBD2 (5 bases each). From germline, CDR1 is LNHDA and CDR2 SQIVND (reference sequence). The V end was cut by 1 base, the J end by 4 bases, with 14 bases between. CDR3 size: 15 residues. CDR3 region: CASSIVLGGPYEQYF. The CDR3 nucleotides read TGTGCCAGTAGTATAGTCCTTGGGGGTCCGTACGAGCAGTACTTC.

The chain joins TRBV15 to TRBJ1-1; 12 nucleotides agree with TRBD1. The V gene's germline CDR1 is LNHNV and CDR2 YYDKDF (reference sequence). The CDR3 extends over 14 amino acids. V was clipped by 5 bases and J by 10 bases; unmatched bases: 8. As DNA, the CDR3 is TGTGCCACCAGCCGAGGCGGGACAGGGGGCGTAGCTTTCTTT. It codes for CATSRGGTGGVAFF.

The chain joins TRBV28 to TRBJ2-1; 7 bases fit TRBD1. Germline values: CDR1 MDHEN, CDR2 SYDVKM. This CDR3 region has 13 residues. V was pared by 6 bases and J by 9 bases, with 8 bases of the junction left unmatched. In DNA form, the CDR3 reads TGTGCCAGCAGGCGACAGGGTCGGGGTGAGCAGTTCTTC. Translated: CASRRQGRGEQFF.

The chain has TRBV9 and TRBJ2-1; 9 nucleotides line up with TRBD1. Trimming took 4 bases from V and 9 from J; bases not matched to a gene: 11. CDR1 is SGDLS and CDR2 is YYNGEE in the germline V gene. The CDR3 length is 15 residues. CDR3 nucleotide sequence: TGTGCCAGCAGCAACGATGGACAGGGGCCAGGTGAGCAGTTCTTC. Its protein product is CASSNDGQGPGEQFF.

V usage is TRBV7-2 and J usage is TRBJ1-3; 9 bases are a match to TRBD1. This CDR3 is 14 amino acids long. With V trimmed by 6 bases and J by 4 bases, 4 bases remained unmatched. Germline V gene data show CDR1 as SGHTA and CDR2 as FQGNSA. This CDR3 reads CASRRDRAGNTIYF. The CDR3 DNA reads as TGTGCCAGCAGGAGGGACAGGGCCGGAAACACCATATATTTT.

The chain couples TRBV3-1 (or the pseudogene TRBV3-2) to TRBJ2-1, with TRBD2 identical over 11 bases. CDR3 length equals 15 residues. V shed 7 bases and J 5 bases; nucleotides not matched to a gene: 7. Germline V gene data show CDR1 as LGHDT and CDR2 as YNNKEL (reference sequence). The CDR3 nucleotides read TGTGCCAGCACCCTTTTAGCGGGGGGGAACAATGAGCAGTTCTTC. Amino acid sequence: CASTLLAGGNNEQFF.

The J gene is TRBJ1-2, the V gene TRBV6-1; 10 nucleotides match TRBD1. Germline V gene data show CDR1 as MNHNS and CDR2 as SASEGT. The junction had 8 bases not matched to a gene; V was cut back by 2 bases and J by 8 bases. The CDR3 contains 15 residues. In DNA, the CDR3 is TGTGCCAGCAGTGAAAGAGGGTGGGACAGGGGAGGCTACACCTTC. Protein product: CASSERGWDRGGYTF.

J is TRBJ1-2 and V is TRBV4-1; maybe TRBD1 (6 bases). Trimming left V 0 bases short and J 2 bases short, with 13 bases between. Germline CDR1 and CDR2: MGHRA and YSYEKL. The CDR3 is made up of 16 amino acids. This CDR3 reads CASSQDARGTNYGYTF. Here the CDR3 DNA reads TGCGCCAGCAGCCAAGATGCGAGGGGGACGAACTATGGCTACACCTTC.

The chain combines TRBV5-8 with TRBJ2-5, with 9 positions matching TRBD1. In germline, CDR1 is SGHTS, CDR2 YDEGEE. This CDR3 contains 15 residues. V lost 5 bases, J lost 2 bases, and 7 bases stayed unmatched. CDR3: CASSLGDRVQETQYF. The CDR3 DNA sequence: TGTGCCAGCAGTCTGGGGGACAGGGTGCAAGAGACCCAGTACTTC. Complete variable domain (other parts from reference TRBV5-8 and TRBJ2-5): EAGVTQSPTHLIKTRGQQATLRCSPISGHTSVYWYQQALGLGLQFLLWYDEGEERNRGNFPPRFSGRQFPNYSSELNVNALELEDSALYLCASSLGDRVQETQYFGPGTRLLVL.

The chain has TRBV6-1 and TRBJ1-6; the D is unclear. The germline V gene encodes CDR1 MNHNS and CDR2 SASEGT. This CDR3 is built from 14 residues. The V gene lost 1 base and the J gene lost 5 bases, with 6 bases spanning the gap. The CDR3 DNA is TGTGCCAGCAGTGAAGGGGGAGATAATTCACCCCTCCACTTT. Amino acid sequence: CASSEGGDNSPLHF.

This clone is a singleton in its sample. The chain combines TRBV27 with TRBJ1-2; D is uncertain. Trimming pared 0 bases from V and 6 bases from J, leaving 23 bases between. CDR3 length: 18 residues. Looked up from germline, CDR1 is MNHEY and CDR2 is SMNVEV (reference sequence). In nucleotides, the CDR3 is TGTGCCAGCAGTTTATCTAAGTCCACTATCCACCACCTTAATGGCTACACCTTC. Translated, it gives CASSLSKSTIHHLNGYTF.

This chain links TRBV28 with TRBJ1-2, with TRBD1 as a possible D gene (5 bases). CDR3 length: 15 residues. Per germline, CDR1 MDHEN and CDR2 SYDVKM. V was cut by 6 bases and J by 6 bases, with 20 bases left in between. The DNA for the CDR3 is TGTGCCAGCAGCTTACATAACCAGGGACTTAATGGCTACACCTTC. It is translated as CASSLHNQGLNGYTF.

The sample holds one count of this clone. This chain joins TRBV28 and TRBJ2-3, with D possibly being TRBD2 (5 bases). V lost 2 bases and J 0 bases, leaving 6 bases between the germline ends. This CDR3 contains 14 residues. Germline V lookup: CDR1 MDHEN, CDR2 SYDVKM. The CDR3 here is CASSLRTSTDTQYF. CDR3 DNA sequence: TGTGCCAGCAGTTTACGGACTAGCACAGATACGCAGTATTTT.

V usage is TRBV19 and J usage is TRBJ1-5; D unclear. The CDR3 consists of 13 residues. Germline assignment: CDR1 LNHDA and CDR2 SQIVND (reference sequence). V was trimmed by 5 bases and J by 4 bases, leaving 9 bases between them. The CDR3 DNA sequence: TGTGCCAGTAGTGATCTGGGGAATCAGCCCCAGCATTTT. It encodes CASSDLGNQPQHF.

The chain joins TRBV3-1 (or the pseudogene TRBV3-2) to TRBJ2-5; D not certain. Trimming took 5 bases from V and 5 from J, leaving 9 bases between them. This CDR3 contains 12 residues. CDR1 and CDR2 from the germline V gene are LGHDT and YNNKEL (reference sequence). As DNA, the CDR3 is TGTGCCAGCAGCTCAGCAAGGGAGACCCAGTACTTC. Protein sequence: CASSSARETQYF.

The chain combines TRBV24-1 with TRBJ2-5; possible D gene TRBD2, 6 bases. The CDR3 is 16 amino acids. Germline CDR1 is KGHDR and CDR2 is SFDVKD. Trimming left V 10 bases short and J 0 bases short, with 20 bases between. The CDR3 protein is CATGSPGVLYQETQYF. DNA of the CDR3: TGTGCCACGGGTTCACCGGGGGTCCTGTACCAAGAGACCCAGTACTTC.